This T cell receptor (beta chain) was sequenced for a study of CD8 T cells in Susac syndrome. An input of about 0.5 to 1 ug of RNA was subjected to reverse transcription using random hexamers. TCRdb reanalysed the immunoSEQ multiplex PCR reads using MiXCR and keeps one entry per CDR3 protein. Of around 100,000 distinct CDR3 sequences in the sample, nearly 97% are singletons; the top ten hold less than 0.35%. This clonotype was observed once. The CDR3 extends over 17 amino acids. CDR1 and CDR2 (germline): MGHRA, YSYEKL. The J segment lost 2 bases and the V segment lost 0 bases, leaving 8 bases of the junction unmatched.

The sample comprised CD8+ T cells from PBMCs. V usage is TRBV4-1 and J usage is TRBJ2-7, with 9 bases matching TRBD1. The clonotype comes from a human donor with Susac syndrome. In nucleotides, the CDR3 is TGCGCCAGCAGCCAAGAACCCCAGGACAGGGGTGCCTACGAGCAGTACTTC. Translating it yields CASSQEPQDRGAYEQYF.